The 27 T cell receptor beta chains below were found in one sample sequenced in a study of circulating CD8 cells and anti-PD-1 response in melanoma (dated by TCRdb to 2018 to 2020). The sequencer was a NextSeq 500. Starting from around 15 ng of total RNA, TCR libraries were made with the QIAseq Immune Repertoire RNA Library Kit, Human TCR Panel. In-frame beta chains were kept once TCRdb had trimmed the public reads at Q25 with fastp and called clones with MiXCR. One record per CDR3 amino acid sequence lists the most common genes and DNA. The sample yields 350 to 550 distinct CDR3 sequences; 7% to 8.5% were counted once. 40% to 60% of the sample is taken by the ten largest. Using a BD FACSAria II cell sorter, four subsets defined by PD-1 and/or TIGIT were sorted out of live CD3+CD8+TCRalphabeta+ cells. The material sequenced was CD8+ T cells from PBMCs, taken at baseline or after one month of anti-PD-1 therapy (not recorded which). These receptors were obtained from a human donor with melanoma.

This clonotype is termed medium-sized. This chain uses TRBV6-5 with TRBJ1-4; 9 bases line up with TRBD1. Germline lookup yields CDR1 MNHEY and CDR2 SVGAGI. V was pared by 6 bases and J by 8 bases, with 16 bases of the junction left unmatched. There are 17 residues in the CDR3. The CDR3 bases are TGTGCCAGCAGGTCCCTACTACAGGGGGCGCCGGGAGAAAAACTGTTTTTT. This sequence encodes CASRSLLQGAPGEKLFF.

The CDR3 reads CSASRPGGTQYF. The DNA for the CDR3 is TGCAGTGCTAGTCGTCCAGGGGGTACGCAGTATTTT. The chain employs TRBV20-1 and TRBJ2-3, with 7 bases lining up with TRBD1. The V and J ends lost 3 bases and 8 bases, in that order; junction bases with no gene match: 5. Germline values: CDR1 DFQATT, CDR2 SNEGSKA (reference sequence). The CDR3 sequence is 12 residues long.

In its sample, this clonotype ranks as medium-sized. The V and J genes are TRBV4-3 and TRBJ2-1; TRBD1 or TRBD2 may be the D gene (5 bases each). The CDR3 totals 15 residues. Deletions cut 4 bases from V and 5 bases from J, with 15 bases between. Germline V gene data show CDR1 as LGHNA and CDR2 as YSLEER. CDR3 DNA sequence: TGCGCCAGCAGCCTGACTCGGGACCGAAACAATGAGCAGTTCTTC. It specifies CASSLTRDRNNEQFF.

This clonotype is large (0.1 to 1%) within its sample. The chain employs TRBV27 and TRBJ2-3, with D uncertain. V was cut by 8 bases and J by 4 bases, with 4 bases left in between. Germline V CDR1 and CDR2: MNHEY, SMNVEV (reference sequence). This CDR3 spans 10 amino acids. The CDR3 loop is CASGPDTQYF. The CDR3 nucleotides are TGTGCCAGCGGCCCAGATACGCAGTATTTT.

Sample share makes this clonotype medium-sized (0.01 to 0.1%). The V call is TRBV28, the J call TRBJ1-2, with TRBD1 identical over 7 bases. This CDR3 region has 16 residues. The germline gives CDR1 MDHEN, CDR2 SYDVKM. V gave up 5 bases and J gave up 4 bases; unmatched junction bases: 13. The CDR3 loop reads CASSPSKTGYGYGYTF. In nucleotides, the CDR3 is TGTGCCAGCAGTCCGAGTAAGACAGGGTACGGCTATGGCTACACCTTC.

The genes are TRBV19 and TRBJ2-7; D is uncertain. The CDR3 runs to 14 residues. Germline-derived CDR1 and CDR2 are LNHDA and SQIVND (reference sequence). V gave up 3 bases and J gave up 0 bases, with 9 bases separating them. The CDR3: CASSIGVDSYEQYF. Here the CDR3 DNA reads TGTGCCAGTAGTATTGGGGTGGACTCCTACGAGCAGTACTTC.

In its sample, this clonotype is medium-sized. The chain recombines TRBV14 with TRBJ2-3; D might be TRBD1 (5 bases). Germline V gene lookup returns CDR1 SGHDN and CDR2 FVKESK. V dropped 3 bases and J dropped 5 bases, with 12 bases sitting between them. The CDR3 length is 14 residues. CDR3 loop: CASSHWTTKDTQYF. The CDR3 coding sequence is TGTGCCAGCAGCCACTGGACAACCAAAGATACGCAGTATTTT.

This clonotype is large in the sample. The gene calls are TRBV4-2 and TRBJ2-7, with 7 nucleotides matching TRBD1. The V gene's germline CDR1 is LGHNA and CDR2 YNFKEQ. V shed 3 bases and J 6 bases; nucleotides not matched to a gene: 8. The CDR3 length is 14 residues. The CDR3 coding sequence is TGTGCCAGCAGCCAGGGACAGTTCGTCGGCGAGCAGTACTTC. This translates into CASSQGQFVGEQYF.

J is TRBJ2-7 and V is TRBV20-1; D assignment may be TRBD1 or TRBD2 (5 bases each). Trimming stripped 5 bases from V and 1 base from J, with 18 bases between. Germline V lookup: CDR1 DFQATT, CDR2 SNEGSKA (reference sequence). The CDR3 loop spans 15 amino acids. The CDR3: CSAEPRGMRSYEQYF. CDR3 DNA sequence: TGCAGTGCTGAACCGAGGGGCATGAGGTCCTACGAGCAGTACTTC.

About this clonotype itself: One junction end disagrees with the germline gene, perhaps due to a read error. The CDR3 coding sequence is TGTGCCAGGAGTGTTTACGGCCCGAGGGAGTTCTTC. This sequence encodes CARSVYGPREFF. This sequence joins TRBV30 and TRBJ2-1; a possible D gene is TRBD2 (5 bases). The CDR3 has 12 residues. Germline CDR1 is GTSNPN and CDR2 is SVGIG (reference sequence).

This clonotype counts as medium-sized. The chain employs TRBV25-1 and TRBJ2-5, with a tentative D call TRBD1 (5 bases). Germline CDR1 reads MGHDK; CDR2 reads SYGVNS. The CDR3 has 15 amino acids. Trimming shortened V by 2 bases and J by 4 bases, and 14 bases separated the two germline ends. The CDR3 is CASSERSRVGETQYF. The CDR3 nucleotides are TGTGCCAGCAGTGAACGGTCCAGGGTAGGAGAGACCCAGTACTTC.

This clonotype turned up a few times. The junction shows a germline mismatch at one end, possibly a read error. The V gene is TRBV28, the J gene TRBJ2-2; D gene ambiguous. CDR1 and CDR2 from the germline V gene are MDHEN and SYDVKM. The CDR3 has 12 amino acids. CDR3 residues: CASSQNTRELFF. In DNA, the CDR3 is TGTGCCAGCAGCCAGAACACCAGGGAGCTGTTTTTT. Combining the CDR3 with reference TRBV28 and TRBJ2-2 gives the whole variable domain DVKVTQSSRYLVKRTGEKVFLECVQDMDHENMFWYRQDPGLGLRLIYFSYDVKMKEKGDIPEGYSVSREKKERFSLILESASTNQTSMYLCASSQNTRELFFGEGSRLTVL.

In its sample, this clonotype is large. The V call is TRBV27, the J call TRBJ2-1, with a tentative D call TRBD1 (5 bases). The CDR3 has 13 residues. CDR1 and CDR2 from the germline V gene are MNHEY and SMNVEV (reference sequence). V lost 6 bases and J 7 bases, leaving 13 bases between the germline ends. The CDR3 region has the DNA TGTGCCAGCAGCCTCCCCCCAGGGAATGAGCAGTTCTTC. It encodes CASSLPPGNEQFF.

In its sample, this clonotype ranks as large (0.1 to 1%). V is TRBV18 and J is TRBJ2-3; 13 bases match TRBD2. The V gene's germline CDR1 is KGHSH and CDR2 LQKENI. V shed 3 bases, J shed 2 bases, and the junction held 2 bases outside the gene matches. CDR3 size: 16 residues. The CDR3 coding sequence is TGTGCCAGCTCACCCGGGACTAGCGGGATCACAGATACGCAGTATTTT. It codes for CASSPGTSGITDTQYF.

This clonotype is large. This rearrangement joins TRBV11-2 to TRBJ2-7; TRBD2 aligns across 9 bases. The V gene's germline CDR1 is SGHAT and CDR2 FQNNGV. CDR3 length: 20 residues. The J segment lost 1 base and the V segment lost 2 bases, leaving 18 bases of the junction unmatched. DNA of the CDR3: TGTGCCAGCAGCTTACCTACCCGGGGACTAGCTAAGAAGTCGTCCTACGAGCAGTACTTC. Amino acid sequence: CASSLPTRGLAKKSSYEQYF.

In its sample, this clonotype is hyperexpanded. The chain carries TRBV6-5 and TRBJ2-7; unclear D gene. V dropped 3 bases and J dropped 4 bases, with 13 bases sitting between them. CDR3 length equals 14 residues. CDR1 MNHEY and CDR2 SVGAGI come from the germline V gene. CDR3 nucleotides: TGTGCCAGCAGTTATGGCAGGAAACCTTACGAGCAGTACTTC. As protein: CASSYGRKPYEQYF.

With regard to this clonotype: A much bigger clone sits one base away, suggesting this may be a read error. This chain connects TRBV9 to TRBJ2-1, with D unresolved. CDR1 is SGDLS and CDR2 is YYNGEE in the germline V gene. V was trimmed by 1 base and J by 8 bases, leaving 7 bases between them. This CDR3 comprises 12 residues. CDR3 in DNA: TGTGCCAGCAGCGTAAGTGCCTATGAGCAGTTCTTC. Translated, it gives CASSVSAYEQFF. The full variable domain, completed using reference TRBV9 and TRBJ2-1, is DSGVTQTPKHLITATGQRVTLRCSPRSGDLSVYWYQQSLDQGLQFLIQYYNGEERAKGNILERFSAQQFPDLHSELNLSSLELGDSALYFCASSVSAYEQFFGPGTRLTVL.

This clonotype is termed medium-sized. This rearrangement joins TRBV24-1 to TRBJ2-5; 8 nucleotides match TRBD1. The germline gives CDR1 KGHDR, CDR2 SFDVKD. J was trimmed by 5 bases and V by 7 bases; bases with no gene match: 14. This CDR3 has 16 amino acids. CDR3 coding DNA: TGTGCCACCAGCCACCTGACAGGGGAAGCGAAGGAGACCCAGTACTTC. This codes for CATSHLTGEAKETQYF.

By proportion, this clonotype is large. The chain carries TRBV9 and TRBJ2-3; D is unresolved. Trimming cost V 1 base and J 2 bases, with 8 bases left between them. This CDR3 is built from 14 residues. CDR1 is SGDLS and CDR2 is YYNGEE in the germline V gene. The CDR3: CASSVNTATDTQYF. CDR3 DNA: TGTGCCAGCAGCGTAAATACAGCCACAGATACGCAGTATTTT.

This clonotype rates as large (0.1 to 1%). The chain employs TRBV28 and TRBJ2-7; unclear D gene. CDR3 length: 14 amino acids. CDR1 is MDHEN and CDR2 is SYDVKM in the germline V gene. V lost 6 bases and J lost 3, with 15 bases in between. CDR3 DNA: TGTGCCAGCAGGGTAAGGGTGGCCTTCTACGAGCAGTACTTC. As protein: CASRVRVAFYEQYF.

By its share, this clonotype is large. CDR3 DNA sequence: TGTGCCAGCAGAAGCCCGGGACAGGGTCAGAATGAGCAGTTCTTC. This translates into CASRSPGQGQNEQFF. The chain couples TRBV9 to TRBJ2-1, with 9 bases identical to TRBD1. CDR1 SGDLS and CDR2 YYNGEE come from the germline V gene. The ends lost 5 bases at V and 7 bases at J; junction bases unmatched: 10. The CDR3 contains 15 residues.

By share of the sample, this clonotype is large (0.1 to 1%). The chain combines TRBV6-5 with TRBJ2-7; 10 bases are a match to TRBD1. Per germline, CDR1 MNHEY and CDR2 SVGAGI. This CDR3 is built from 13 residues. Trimming at V came to 7 bases and at J to 3 bases, leaving 3 bases not matched to a gene. The CDR3 region has the DNA TGTGCCAGCACCGGGACAGGGGTCTACGAGCAGTACTTC. This sequence encodes CASTGTGVYEQYF.

Judged by abundance, this clonotype is large. The chain is built from TRBV28 and TRBJ1-5, with D unresolved. Per the germline V gene, CDR1 is MDHEN and CDR2 is SYDVKM. The CDR3 runs to 13 residues. The V end lost 8 bases, the J end lost 2 bases, and 10 bases lay between the germline ends. The DNA of the CDR3 is TGTGCCAGCCAGTGGAGGGGCAATCAGCCCCAGCATTTT. This sequence encodes CASQWRGNQPQHF.

By share of the sample, this clonotype is large. One end of the junction is discordant with germline, which a read error may explain. This chain connects TRBV27 to TRBJ1-2, with 8 bases identical to TRBD1. Germline-derived CDR1 and CDR2 are MNHEY and SMNVEV (reference sequence). There are 13 residues in the CDR3. The CDR3 bases are TGTGCCAGCAGTCCCTCCCGGACAGGGCACCCCAGCTTC. Its translation: CASSPSRTGHPSF.

By frequency in the sample, this clonotype is medium-sized. V gene TRBV2 combines with J gene TRBJ2-7; D is perhaps TRBD1 (6 bases). Germline CDR1 SNHLY, CDR2 FYNNEI. V dropped 6 bases and J dropped 2 bases, with 8 bases sitting between them. The CDR3 sequence is 12 residues long. The chain's CDR3 is CASRDRPYEQYF. In DNA form, the CDR3 reads TGTGCCAGCAGGGACAGACCCTACGAGCAGTACTTC.

By sample fraction, this clonotype is medium-sized. The gene calls are TRBV27 and TRBJ2-7; no clear D gene. Germline lookup yields CDR1 MNHEY and CDR2 SMNVEV (reference sequence). The CDR3 contains 15 residues. The V end lost 0 bases, the J end lost 0 bases, and 9 bases lay between the germline ends. The CDR3 region has the DNA TGTGCCAGCAGTTTATCTACAGCCAGCTCCTACGAGCAGTACTTC. It codes for CASSLSTASSYEQYF.

By share, this clonotype counts as large. This chain links TRBV9 with TRBJ2-5; 10 bases match TRBD1. The CDR3 contains 16 residues. Germline trimming cut 3 bases from V and 5 bases from J; bases unmatched to any gene: 10. CDR1 is SGDLS, CDR2 YYNGEE, per germline. CDR3 sequence: CASSAHRDRGWETQYF. The DNA for the CDR3 is TGTGCCAGCAGCGCCCACCGGGACAGGGGATGGGAGACCCAGTACTTC.